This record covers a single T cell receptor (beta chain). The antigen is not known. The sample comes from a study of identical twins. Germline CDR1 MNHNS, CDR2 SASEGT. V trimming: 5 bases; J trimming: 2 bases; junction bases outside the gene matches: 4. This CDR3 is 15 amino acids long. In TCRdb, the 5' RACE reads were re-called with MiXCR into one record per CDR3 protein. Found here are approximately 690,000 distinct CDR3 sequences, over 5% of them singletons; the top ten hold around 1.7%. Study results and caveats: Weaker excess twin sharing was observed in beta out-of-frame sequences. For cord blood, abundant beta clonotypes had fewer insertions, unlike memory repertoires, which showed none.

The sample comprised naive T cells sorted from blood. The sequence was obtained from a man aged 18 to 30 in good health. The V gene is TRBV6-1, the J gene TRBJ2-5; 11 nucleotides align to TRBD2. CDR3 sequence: CASSLAGGLQETQYF. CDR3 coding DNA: TGTGCCAGCAGTCTAGCGGGAGGCCTACAAGAGACCCAGTACTTC.